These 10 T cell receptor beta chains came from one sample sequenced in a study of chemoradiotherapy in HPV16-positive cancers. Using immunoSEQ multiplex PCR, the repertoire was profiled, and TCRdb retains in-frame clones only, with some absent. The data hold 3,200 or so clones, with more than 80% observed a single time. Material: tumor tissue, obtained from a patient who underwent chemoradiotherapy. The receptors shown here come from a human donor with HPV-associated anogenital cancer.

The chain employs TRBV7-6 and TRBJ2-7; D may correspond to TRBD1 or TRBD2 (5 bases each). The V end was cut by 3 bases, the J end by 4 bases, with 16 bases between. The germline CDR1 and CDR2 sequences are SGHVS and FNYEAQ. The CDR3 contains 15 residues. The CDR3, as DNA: TGTGCCAGCAGCTTGGGCGGCAGGGAGAGTTACGAGCAGTACTTC. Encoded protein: CASSLGGRESYEQYF.

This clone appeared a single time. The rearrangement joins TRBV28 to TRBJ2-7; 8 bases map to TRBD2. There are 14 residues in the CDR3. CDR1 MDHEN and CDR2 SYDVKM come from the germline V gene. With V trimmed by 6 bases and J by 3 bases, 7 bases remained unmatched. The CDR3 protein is CASRTRLAGYEQYF. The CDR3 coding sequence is TGTGCCAGCAGAACTCGGCTAGCGGGCTACGAGCAGTACTTC.

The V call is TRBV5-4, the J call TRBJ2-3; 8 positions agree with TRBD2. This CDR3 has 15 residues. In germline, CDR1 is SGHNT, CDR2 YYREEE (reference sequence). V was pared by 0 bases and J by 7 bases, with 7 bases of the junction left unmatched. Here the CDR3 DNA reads TGTGCCAGCAGCTTGGACCGGGAGGGCCGAAATACGCAGTATTTT. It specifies CASSLDREGRNTQYF.

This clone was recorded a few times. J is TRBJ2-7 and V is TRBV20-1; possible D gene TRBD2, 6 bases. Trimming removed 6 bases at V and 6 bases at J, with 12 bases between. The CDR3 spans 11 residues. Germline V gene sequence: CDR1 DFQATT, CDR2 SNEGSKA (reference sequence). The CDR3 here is CSALGGSEQYF. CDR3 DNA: TGCAGTGCCCTTGGAGGGTCCGAGCAGTACTTC.

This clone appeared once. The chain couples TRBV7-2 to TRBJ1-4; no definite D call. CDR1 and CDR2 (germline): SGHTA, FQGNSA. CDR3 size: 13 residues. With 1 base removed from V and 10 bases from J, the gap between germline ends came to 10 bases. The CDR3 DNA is TGTGCCAGCAGCTTAGGAGTTTGGACAAAACTGTTTTTT. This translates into CASSLGVWTKLFF.

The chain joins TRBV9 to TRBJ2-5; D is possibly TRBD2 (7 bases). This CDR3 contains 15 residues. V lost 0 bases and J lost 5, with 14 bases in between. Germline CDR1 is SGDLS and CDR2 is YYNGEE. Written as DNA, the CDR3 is TGTGCCAGCAGCGTAGAGGGGGAGGGCCCGGAGACCCAGTACTTC. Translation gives CASSVEGEGPETQYF. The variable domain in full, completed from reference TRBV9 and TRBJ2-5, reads DSGVTQTPKHLITATGQRVTLRCSPRSGDLSVYWYQQSLDQGLQFLIQYYNGEERAKGNILERFSAQQFPDLHSELNLSSLELGDSALYFCASSVEGEGPETQYFGPGTRLLVL.

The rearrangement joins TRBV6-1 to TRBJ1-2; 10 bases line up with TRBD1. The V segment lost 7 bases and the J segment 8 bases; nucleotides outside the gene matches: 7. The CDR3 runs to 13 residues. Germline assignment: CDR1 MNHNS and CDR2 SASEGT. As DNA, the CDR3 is TGTGCCAGCACCCCGACAGGGGGCGAAGGCTACACCTTC. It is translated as CASTPTGGEGYTF.

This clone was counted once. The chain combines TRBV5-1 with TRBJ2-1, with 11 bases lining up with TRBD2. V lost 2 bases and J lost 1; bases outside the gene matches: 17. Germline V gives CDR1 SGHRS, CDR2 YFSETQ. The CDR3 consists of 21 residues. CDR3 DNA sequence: TGCGCCAGCAGCTTATGGAGGGGGCTGAGTAGCGGGAGGGCTTCCTACAATGAGCAGTTCTTC. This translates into CASSLWRGLSSGRASYNEQFF.

The CDR3 is CSAREVGEQFF. As DNA, the CDR3 is TGCAGTGCTAGAGAGGTGGGTGAGCAGTTCTTC. This sequence joins TRBV20-1 and TRBJ2-1; D unresolved. Germline V gives CDR1 DFQATT, CDR2 SNEGSKA (reference sequence). The CDR3 is 11 amino acids. V shed 0 bases and J shed 9 bases, with 6 bases lying between them.

CDR3 sequence reads: CASRMGQGASGYTF. In DNA form, the CDR3 reads TGTGCCAGCAGAATGGGACAGGGGGCTTCCGGCTACACCTTC. This rearrangement joins TRBV6-5 to TRBJ1-2; 12 bases are shared with TRBD1. The V and J ends lost 6 bases and 8 bases, in that order; junction bases with no gene match: 7. In germline, CDR1 is MNHEY, CDR2 SVGAGI. This CDR3 contains 14 residues.